The rows below give T cell receptor beta chains drawn from one sample of a study of CD8+ T cells in alopecia areata. The protocol was immunoSEQ multiplex PCR, while the TCRdb copy is restricted to in-frame clones and leaves out a portion. The table has about 190,000 clones, 55% to 70% seen once. This material consisted of CD4+ T cells sorted from blood, taken at week 4, from a patient treated with tofacitinib. These receptor sequences come from a human donor with alopecia areata. Each CDR3 is given with its conserved first and last residue. A D gene is named only where the DNA matches it firmly. Only some rows state a clone size, as once, few, many or a class for expanded clones.

abundance	v_gene	d_gene	len	j_gene	CDR3nt	CDR3aa
-	TRBV2	TRBD1	14	TRBJ2-7	TGTGCCAGCTTCCGGGACAGCGGTTCGTACGAGCAGTACTTC	CASFRDSGSYEQYF
few	TRBV29-1	-	14	TRBJ2-7	TGCAGCGCCACTAGGCCAGGCCGAACCTACGAGCAGTACTTC	CSATRPGRTYEQYF
-	TRBV7-9	-	15	TRBJ2-1	TGTGCCAGCAGCTTTTACCTAGGGGGGACCAATGAGCAGTTCTTC	CASSFYLGGTNEQFF
few	TRBV29-1	-	13	TRBJ2-3	TGCAGCGTTGTAGCGGCCAGCACAGATACGCAGTATTTT	CSVVAASTDTQYF
once	TRBV28	TRBD1	13	TRBJ1-4	TGTGCCAGCAGCCTCCAGGGGGATGAAAAACTGTTTTTT	CASSLQGDEKLFF
many	TRBV28	-	13	TRBJ2-5	TGTGCCAGCAGTTTCGGACAGCGAGAGACCCAGTACTTC	CASSFGQRETQYF
-	TRBV29-1	-	11	TRBJ2-3	TGCAGCGTGAGATGGGGAGATACGCAGTATTTT	CSVRWGDTQYF
-	TRBV7-2	-	17	TRBJ2-5	TGTGCCAGCAGCTTAGGAGGTAGCGCCTGGGGTCAAGAGACCCAGTACTTC	CASSLGGSAWGQETQYF
few	TRBV25-1	-	11	TRBJ2-7	TGTGCCAGCACCCGAGTCGGCGAGCAGTACTTC	CASTRVGEQYF
-	TRBV29-1	TRBD2	14	TRBJ2-3	TGCAGCGTTGTTGGGCTAGCGGGGACAGATACGCAGTATTTT	CSVVGLAGTDTQYF
-	TRBV30	-	11	TRBJ1-1	TGTGCCTGGAGTGTACAGAGGGGCGCCAGATTT	CAWSVQRGARF
-	TRBV5-1	-	14	TRBJ2-7	TGCGCCAGCAGCTTGGACCTGGCGGTGGGCGAGCAGTACTTC	CASSLDLAVGEQYF
-	TRBV5-5	-	15	TRBJ2-7	TGTGCCAGCAGCTTCGAGAGCCAGGGGTCCTACGAGCAGTACTTC	CASSFESQGSYEQYF
-	TRBV18	TRBD2	17	TRBJ2-1	TGTGCCAGCTCACCTGCTGCCGGGACTAGCGGGAGAAATGAGCAGTTCTTC	CASSPAAGTSGRNEQFF
-	TRBV19	-	15	TRBJ2-1	TGTGCCAGTATCCCCCAAGGGAGCGGAAACAATGAGCAGTTCTTC	CASIPQGSGNNEQFF
-	TRBV29-1	TRBD2	14	TRBJ2-1	TGCAGCGTTGAATGGGGGGGAGGGTACAATGAGCAGTTCTTC	CSVEWGGGYNEQFF
-	TRBV27	TRBD1	16	TRBJ2-7	TGTGCCAGCAGTTTGCGTGGGACAGGGGTGTACCACGAGCAGTACTTC	CASSLRGTGVYHEQYF
-	TRBV28	-	15	TRBJ2-4	TGTGCCAGCAGACCAATCAGAATAGCCAAAAACATTCAGTACTTC	CASRPIRIAKNIQYF
once	TRBV25-1	TRBD2	15	TRBJ2-7	TGTGCCAGCACTCTCAGCGGGGGGGCGATCGACGAGCAGTACTTC	CASTLSGGAIDEQYF
few	TRBV29-1	-	13	TRBJ2-7	TGCAGCGTTGAAGACCCCCGAGGCAGCCCCAAGTACTTC	CSVEDPRGSPKYF
-	TRBV30	TRBD1	16	TRBJ1-1	TGTGCCTGGAGTCCCGTGAGACAGGGGTGGGACACTGAAGCTTTCTTT	CAWSPVRQGWDTEAFF
-	TRBV10-3	TRBD2	17	TRBJ2-4	TGTGCCATCAGTGACTATACTAGCGGGGGAACCAAAAACATTCAGTACTTC	CAISDYTSGGTKNIQYF
-	TRBV9	-	15	TRBJ2-7	TGTGCCAGCAGCGTAGCTTTGGACGCTCGCTACGAGCAGTACTTC	CASSVALDARYEQYF
-	TRBV29-1	TRBD2	17	TRBJ2-4	TGCAGCGTTGAAAGGCGGAGCGGGGTCCAAGCCAAAAACATTCAGTACTTC	CSVERRSGVQAKNIQYF
-	TRBV6-6	-	11	TRBJ1-2	TGTGCCAGCAGTTCCGGGTATGGCTACACCTTC	CASSSGYGYTF
-	TRBV4-3	-	16	TRBJ2-7	TGCGCCAGCAGCCAAGCTTTCAGACAGGACTCCTACGAGCAGTACTTC	CASSQAFRQDSYEQYF